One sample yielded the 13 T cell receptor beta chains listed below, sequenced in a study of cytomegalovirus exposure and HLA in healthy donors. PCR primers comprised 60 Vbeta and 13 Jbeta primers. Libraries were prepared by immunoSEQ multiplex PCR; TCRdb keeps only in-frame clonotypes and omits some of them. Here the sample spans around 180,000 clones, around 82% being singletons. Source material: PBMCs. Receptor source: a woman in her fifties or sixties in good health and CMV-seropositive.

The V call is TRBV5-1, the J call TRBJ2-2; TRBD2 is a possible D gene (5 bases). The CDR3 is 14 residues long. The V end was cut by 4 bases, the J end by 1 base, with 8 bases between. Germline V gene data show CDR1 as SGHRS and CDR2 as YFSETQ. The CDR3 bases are TGCGCCAGCAGCCGGGGTGGGAACACCGGGGAGCTGTTTTTT. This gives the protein CASSRGGNTGELFF.

The CDR3 DNA reads as TGTGCCAGCAGTTTCCTGTCGGGACAGGATCACTCCAATGGCTACACCTTC. As protein: CASSFLSGQDHSNGYTF. The chain joins TRBV21-1 to TRBJ1-2; the DNA was not compared with TRBD1, the D call given in the table. TRBV21-1 is a pseudogene locus. The CDR3 runs 17 residues.

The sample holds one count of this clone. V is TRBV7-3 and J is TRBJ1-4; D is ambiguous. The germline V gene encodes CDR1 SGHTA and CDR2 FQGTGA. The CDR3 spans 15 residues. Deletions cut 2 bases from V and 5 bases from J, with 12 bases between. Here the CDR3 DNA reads TGTGCCAGCAGCTTAGGTGCGACGGGGAATGAAAAACTGTTTTTT. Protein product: CASSLGATGNEKLFF.

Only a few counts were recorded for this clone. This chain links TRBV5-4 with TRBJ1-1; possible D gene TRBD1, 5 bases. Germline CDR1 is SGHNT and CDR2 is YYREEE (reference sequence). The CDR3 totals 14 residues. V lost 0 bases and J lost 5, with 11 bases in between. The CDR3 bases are TGTGCCAGCAGCTTGGCCCCAAGGGGAACTGAAGCTTTCTTT. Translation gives CASSLAPRGTEAFF.

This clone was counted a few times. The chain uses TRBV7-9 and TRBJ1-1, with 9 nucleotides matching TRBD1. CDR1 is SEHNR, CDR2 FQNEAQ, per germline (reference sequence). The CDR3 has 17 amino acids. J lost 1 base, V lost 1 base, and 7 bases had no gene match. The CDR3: CASSLDGGQGQNTEAFF. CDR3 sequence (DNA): TGTGCCAGCAGCTTAGACGGCGGACAGGGGCAGAACACTGAAGCTTTCTTT.

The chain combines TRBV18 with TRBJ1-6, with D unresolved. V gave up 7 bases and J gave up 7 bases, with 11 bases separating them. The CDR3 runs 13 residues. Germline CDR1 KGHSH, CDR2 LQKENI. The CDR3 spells CASCGKENSPLHF. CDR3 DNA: TGTGCCAGCTGCGGAAAGGAAAATTCACCCCTCCACTTT.

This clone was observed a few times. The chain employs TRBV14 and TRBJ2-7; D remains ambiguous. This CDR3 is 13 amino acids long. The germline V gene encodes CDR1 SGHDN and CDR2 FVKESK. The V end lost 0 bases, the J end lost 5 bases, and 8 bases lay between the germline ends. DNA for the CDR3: TGTGCCAGCAGCCAAGACCTTTCGGACGAGCAGTACTTC. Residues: CASSQDLSDEQYF.

The CDR3, as DNA: TGTGCCAGCAGCGCTGGACAGGGGGCGAATCAGCCCCAGCATTTT. Translated, it gives CASSAGQGANQPQHF. The V call is TRBV5-5, the J call TRBJ1-5; 11 bases line up with TRBD1. This CDR3 region has 15 residues. Trimming removed 4 bases from V and 4 bases from J; junction bases left unmatched: 4. Germline CDR1 is SGHKS and CDR2 is YYEKEE (reference sequence). Variable domain in full (rest from reference TRBV5-5 and TRBJ1-5): DAGVTQSPTHLIKTRGQQVTLRCSPISGHKSVSWYQQVLGQGPQFIFQYYEKEERGRGNFPDRFSARQFPNYSSELNVNALLLGDSALYLCASSAGQGANQPQHFGDGTRLSIL.

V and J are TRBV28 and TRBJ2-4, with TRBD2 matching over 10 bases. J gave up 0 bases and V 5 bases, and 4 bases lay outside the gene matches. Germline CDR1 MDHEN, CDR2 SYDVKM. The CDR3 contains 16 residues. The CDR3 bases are TGTGCCAGCAGTCCTTGGACTAGCGGAGCCAAAAACATTCAGTACTTC. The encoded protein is CASSPWTSGAKNIQYF.

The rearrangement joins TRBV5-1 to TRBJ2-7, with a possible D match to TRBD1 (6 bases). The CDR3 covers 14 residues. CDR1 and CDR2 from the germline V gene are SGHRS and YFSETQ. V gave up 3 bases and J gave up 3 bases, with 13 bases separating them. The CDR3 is CASSWGTTLYEQYF. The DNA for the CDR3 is TGCGCCAGCAGCTGGGGGACAACACTCTACGAGCAGTACTTC.

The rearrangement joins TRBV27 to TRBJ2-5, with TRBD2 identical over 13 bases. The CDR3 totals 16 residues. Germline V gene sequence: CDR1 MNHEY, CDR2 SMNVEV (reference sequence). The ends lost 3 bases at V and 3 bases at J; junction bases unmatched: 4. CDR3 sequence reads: CASSLGLAGTKETQYF. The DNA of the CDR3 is TGTGCCAGCAGTTTGGGACTAGCGGGGACCAAAGAGACCCAGTACTTC.

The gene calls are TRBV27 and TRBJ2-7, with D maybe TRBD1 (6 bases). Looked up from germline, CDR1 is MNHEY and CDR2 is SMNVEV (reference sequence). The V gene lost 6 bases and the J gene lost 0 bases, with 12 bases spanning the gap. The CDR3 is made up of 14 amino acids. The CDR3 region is CASRGRGGSYEQYF. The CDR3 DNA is TGTGCCAGCAGGGGGCGAGGGGGCTCCTACGAGCAGTACTTC.

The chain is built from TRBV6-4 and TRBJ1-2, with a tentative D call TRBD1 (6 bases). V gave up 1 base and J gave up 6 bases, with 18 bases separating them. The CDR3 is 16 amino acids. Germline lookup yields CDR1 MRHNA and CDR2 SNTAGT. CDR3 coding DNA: TGTGCCAGCAGTGACTTCGCCAGGCAGGGGCATGATGGCTACACCTTC. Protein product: CASSDFARQGHDGYTF.